This T cell receptor (beta chain) was profiled in a study of blood T cell repertoires in COVID-19. The CDR3 runs to 13 residues. Trimming took off 2 bases at V and 7 bases at J, with 12 bases between the two ends. The germline V gene has CDR1 SGHNT and CDR2 YYREEE (reference sequence). Measured with immunoSEQ multiplex PCR; TCRdb has only the in-frame clones, and not every one. Here the sample spans about 330,000 clones, 75% to 90% being singletons. This chain joins TRBV5-4 and TRBJ1-2, with D possibly being TRBD1 (6 bases). The sample was PBMCs or T cells enriched from blood (not recorded which). The receptor comes from a young man who had recovered from COVID-19. The CDR3 nucleotides are TGTGCCAGCAGCTTTAACAGGGTCTTTGGCTACACCTTC. This codes for CASSFNRVFGYTF. The full variable domain, in which reference TRBV5-4 and TRBJ1-2 provide the parts outside the CDR3, is ETGVTQSPTHLIKTRGQQVTLRCSSQSGHNTVSWYQQALGQGPQFIFQYYREEENGRGNFPPRFSGLQFPNYSSELNVNALELDDSALYLCASSFNRVFGYTFGSGTRLTVV.